This TCR beta chain was sequenced during a study of siplizumab effects on memory and regulatory T cells. Findings and limits, study-wide: Neither a naive nor a memory phenotype was assignable to roughly 80-95% of proliferating CD4+ or CD8+ clones. The authors mapped only a minor fraction of alloreactive clones to unstimulated subsets.

The CDR3 is 14 residues long. Per the germline V gene, CDR1 is KGHSH and CDR2 is LQKENI. V gave up 6 bases and J gave up 2 bases; unmatched junction bases: 7. Assaying covered some 10^5 TCR templates per sample. Measured with immunoSEQ multiplex PCR; TCRdb has only the in-frame clones, and not every one. The repertoire holds roughly 75,000 clones, 90% to 95% seen once, with roughly 5.2% in the top ten. Points on this clone: Its antigen is undetermined.

The sequence came from a human donor in good health. The sample was CD8+ T cells sorted from blood. J is TRBJ2-7 and V is TRBV18, with TRBD1 matching over 7 bases. The chain's CDR3 is CASSHRDRPYEQYF. Here the CDR3 DNA reads TGTGCCAGCTCGCACCGGGACAGACCCTACGAGCAGTACTTC. The full variable domain, its missing parts supplied by reference TRBV18 and TRBJ2-7, is NAGVMQNPRHLVRRRGQEARLRCSPMKGHSHVYWYRQLPEEGLKFMVYLQKENIIDESGMPKERFSAEFPKEGPSILRIQQVVRGDSAAYFCASSHRDRPYEQYFGPGTRLTVT.